The 29 T cell receptor beta chains below come from one sample, sequenced in a study of graft-versus-host responses after intestinal transplantation. Tissue from the graft was processed to free its intraepithelial and lamina propria lymphocytes. Method: immunoSEQ multiplex PCR; TCRdb's copy keeps in-frame clones and lacks some. Here the sample spans approximately 15,000 clones, roughly two thirds being singletons. The sample in question was ileum tissue, obtained around 640 days after intestinal transplantation. These receptors were collected from a human patient who received an intestinal transplant, so some T cells may come from the graft donor.

This sequence joins TRBV4-3 and TRBJ2-5, with D possibly matching TRBD2 (6 bases). Trimming removed 0 bases from V and 7 bases from J, with 15 bases in between. Germline V CDR1 and CDR2: LGHNA, YSLEER. This CDR3 has 15 residues. The chain's CDR3 is CASSQDQTGRGTQYF. The CDR3 nucleotides are TGCGCCAGCAGCCAAGATCAAACCGGGCGGGGGACCCAGTACTTC.

This sequence joins TRBV30 and TRBJ2-2; 7 bases agree with TRBD1. This CDR3 region has 17 residues. J gave up 4 bases and V 4 bases, and 15 bases lay outside the gene matches. Germline V gene lookup returns CDR1 GTSNPN and CDR2 SVGIG (reference sequence). The chain's CDR3 is CAWKFFPAGGSTGELFF. The CDR3 DNA reads as TGTGCCTGGAAGTTTTTCCCGGCAGGGGGAAGCACCGGGGAGCTGTTTTTT. The entire variable domain, with the rest obtained from reference TRBV30 and TRBJ2-2, is as follows: SQTIHQWPATLVQPVGSPLSLECTVEGTSNPNLYWYRQAAGRGLQLLFYSVGIGQISSEVPQNLSASRPQDRQFILSSKKLLLSDSGFYLCAWKFFPAGGSTGELFFGEGSRLTVL.

This clone was seen more than once but under ten times. The genes are TRBV5-1 and TRBJ2-5; weak D call: TRBD1 (6 bases). Germline loops: CDR1 SGHRS, CDR2 YFSETQ. The CDR3 is 14 amino acids. Trimming took 3 bases from V and 2 from J, leaving 11 bases between them. CDR3 sequence reads: CASSSLTGQETQYF. The DNA for the CDR3 is TGCGCCAGCAGCTCCCTGACAGGTCAAGAGACCCAGTACTTC.

CDR3 amino acids: CASSPDWGEDGYTF. DNA for the CDR3: TGCGCCAGCAGCCCCGACTGGGGGGAGGATGGCTACACCTTC. V usage is TRBV5-1 and J usage is TRBJ1-2; possible D gene TRBD1, 5 bases. V lost 4 bases to trimming and J lost 6 bases, with 16 bases between them. Germline-derived CDR1 and CDR2 are SGHRS and YFSETQ. The CDR3 contains 14 residues.

The gene calls are TRBV6-6 and TRBJ1-1; TRBD1 matches 7 bases. CDR3 length equals 15 residues. The junction had 10 bases not matched to a gene; V was cut back by 5 bases and J by 4 bases. Looked up from germline, CDR1 is MNHNY and CDR2 is SVGAGI (reference sequence). For the CDR3, the DNA is TGTGCCAGCAGTGGCGACAGGGCAGGAGTCACTGAAGCTTTCTTT. Its translation is CASSGDRAGVTEAFF.

This clone was seen more than once but under ten times. The V and J genes are TRBV10-3 and TRBJ2-2, with 9 bases that match TRBD1. Trimming cost V 6 bases and J 0 bases; bases outside gene matches: 2. The germline V gene has CDR1 ENHRY and CDR2 SYGVKD. The CDR3 has 15 residues. Here the CDR3 DNA reads TGTGCCATCAGCCGACAGGGGGCGAACACCGGGGAGCTGTTTTTT. Encoded protein: CAISRQGANTGELFF.

The chain carries TRBV6-5 and TRBJ2-7; 8 nucleotides match TRBD2. The V gene's germline CDR1 is MNHEY and CDR2 SVGAGI. V shed 2 bases and J 6 bases; nucleotides not matched to a gene: 0. The CDR3 runs 12 residues. CDR3 sequence: CASSYAGGEQYF. In nucleotides, the CDR3 is TGTGCCAGCAGTTACGCGGGAGGCGAGCAGTACTTC.

This clone was detected a few times. The chain employs TRBV2 and TRBJ2-1; 10 bases align to TRBD2. Germline CDR1 and CDR2: SNHLY and FYNNEI. The length of the CDR3 is 14 residues. V was clipped by 4 bases and J by 3 bases; unmatched bases: 0. The CDR3 DNA is TGTGCCAGCAGTGGACTAGCGGGCTACAATGAGCAGTTCTTC. This encodes CASSGLAGYNEQFF.

This chain joins TRBV6-6 and TRBJ2-7; 9 nucleotides agree with TRBD1. The CDR3 covers 15 residues. CDR1 MNHNY and CDR2 SVGAGI come from the germline V gene (reference sequence). With V trimmed by 2 bases and J by 3 bases, 5 bases remained unmatched. The CDR3 bases are TGTGCCAGCAGTTACGGGACAGGGAACATCTACGAGCAGTACTTC. This gives the protein CASSYGTGNIYEQYF.

The chain uses TRBV6-1 and TRBJ1-5; D gene unclear. Germline assignment: CDR1 MNHNS and CDR2 SASEGT. With 7 bases removed from V and 3 bases from J, the gap between germline ends came to 16 bases. CDR3 length: 15 residues. DNA for the CDR3: TGTGCCAGCAACGGGTTGGTAGACTACAATCAGCCCCAGCATTTT. This encodes CASNGLVDYNQPQHF.

There are a few counts of this clone. The chain has TRBV6-6 and TRBJ2-5; 8 positions agree with TRBD2. The germline gives CDR1 MNHNY, CDR2 SVGAGI (reference sequence). With V trimmed by 2 bases and J by 0 bases, 5 bases remained unmatched. CDR3 length: 16 amino acids. The CDR3 DNA reads TGTGCCAGCAGTTACCCCCCGCGGGGGGACCAAGAGACCCAGTACTTC. This encodes CASSYPPRGDQETQYF.

The chain has TRBV5-8 and TRBJ2-1; 10 nucleotides align to TRBD2. V lost 0 bases to trimming and J lost 5 bases; unmatched junction nucleotides: 2. CDR1 is SGHTS, CDR2 YDEGEE, per germline. The CDR3 length is 15 residues. The CDR3 region is CASSLVLAGDNEQFF. CDR3 DNA: TGTGCCAGCAGCTTGGTGCTAGCGGGGGACAATGAGCAGTTCTTC.

This CDR3 is CASSPSRGNTQPQHF. The CDR3 coding sequence is TGTGCCAGCAGCCCTAGTCGGGGTAATACTCAGCCCCAGCATTTT. The rearrangement links TRBV7-9 to TRBJ1-5, with D hard to call. CDR3 length: 15 amino acids. CDR1 is SEHNR, CDR2 FQNEAQ, per germline (reference sequence). V lost 5 bases, J lost 6 bases, and 17 bases lay in between.

The V gene is TRBV6-5, the J gene TRBJ2-2, with D maybe TRBD1 (6 bases). CDR3 length: 16 residues. V gave up 2 bases and J gave up 2 bases, with 12 bases separating them. Looked up from germline, CDR1 is MNHEY and CDR2 is SVGAGI. CDR3: CASSYGWTANTGELFF. The CDR3 nucleotides read TGTGCCAGCAGTTACGGTTGGACAGCTAACACCGGGGAGCTGTTTTTT.

The J gene is TRBJ2-5, the V gene TRBV7-2; TRBD2 matches at 7 bases. Germline V gene lookup returns CDR1 SGHTA and CDR2 FQGNSA. The V segment lost 3 bases and the J segment 9 bases; nucleotides outside the gene matches: 7. This CDR3 has 13 amino acids. CDR3 DNA: TGTGCCAGCAGCTTGACTAGCCTTCCATCCCAGTACTTC. Its translation is CASSLTSLPSQYF.

The V gene is TRBV19, the J gene TRBJ2-5, with 8 bases matching TRBD1. The junction had 11 bases not matched to a gene; V was cut back by 3 bases and J by 5 bases. CDR3 length: 16 residues. Germline V lookup: CDR1 LNHDA, CDR2 SQIVND (reference sequence). In DNA, the CDR3 is TGTGCCAGTAGTATGGGAACCGGGACAGGAGAGGAGACCCAGTACTTC. Translation: CASSMGTGTGEETQYF.

Worth noting for this clone: The DNA is left out, because the CDR3 cannot be placed on it with certainty; the CDR3 is given as TCRdb lists it. This chain links TRBV5-6 with TRBJ1-1; whether TRBD1, the table's D call, matches the DNA was not checked. From its first to its last residue, the CDR3 has 17 amino acids. Germline CDR1 is SGHDT and CDR2 is YYEEEE. The CDR3 is CASSFGPGGVLVTEAFF.

The chain links TRBV7-9 to TRBJ2-5, with 10 bases identical to TRBD2. CDR1 is SEHNR, CDR2 FQNEAQ, per germline (reference sequence). The J segment lost 5 bases and the V segment lost 5 bases, leaving 17 bases of the junction unmatched. The CDR3 has 18 amino acids. This chain's CDR3 is CASSQGVGLAVFEETQYF. CDR3 nucleotide sequence: TGTGCCAGCAGCCAAGGGGTAGGACTAGCGGTTTTTGAGGAGACCCAGTACTTC.

The rearrangement uses TRBV28 and TRBJ2-1; 10 bases match TRBD1. Germline CDR1 is MDHEN and CDR2 is SYDVKM. The CDR3 is made up of 15 amino acids. With 8 bases clipped from V and 2 bases from J, the junction kept 6 bases outside the gene matches. The chain's CDR3 is CASEEGQGTYNEQFF. CDR3 coding DNA: TGTGCCAGCGAAGAGGGACAGGGGACCTACAATGAGCAGTTCTTC.

This clone was counted between two and nine times. The chain carries TRBV6-1 and TRBJ1-6; 8 nucleotides line up with TRBD1. The CDR3 covers 15 residues. The germline gives CDR1 MNHNS, CDR2 SASEGT. V dropped 2 bases and J dropped 9; count of bases not matched to a gene: 6. The CDR3 loop reads CASSELQGVRSPLHF. CDR3 nucleotides: TGTGCCAGCAGTGAATTACAGGGGGTCCGTTCACCCCTCCACTTT.

The count of this clone is one. This sequence joins TRBV2 and TRBJ2-7; 8 nucleotides line up with TRBD2. CDR3 size: 14 residues. CDR1 and CDR2 from the germline V gene are SNHLY and FYNNEI. The ends lost 1 base at V and 4 bases at J; junction bases unmatched: 3. The CDR3 sequence: CASSEGAGGYEQYF. CDR3 sequence (DNA): TGTGCCAGCAGTGAAGGGGCGGGGGGTTACGAGCAGTACTTC.

The J gene is TRBJ1-1, the V gene TRBV7-9; 9 bases line up with TRBD1. The germline V gene encodes CDR1 SEHNR and CDR2 FQNEAQ (reference sequence). The CDR3 covers 14 residues. Losses at the gene ends were 4 bases for V and 5 bases for J; bases not matched to a gene: 5. Here the CDR3 reads CASSYLDRGTEAFF. The CDR3 nucleotides are TGTGCCAGCAGCTACCTGGACAGGGGAACTGAAGCTTTCTTT.

The chain carries TRBV18 and TRBJ1-1; no clear D gene. The CDR3 has 14 amino acids. V was trimmed by 3 bases and J by 1 base, leaving 9 bases between them. Germline V gene data show CDR1 as KGHSH and CDR2 as LQKENI. Here the CDR3 DNA reads TGTGCCAGCTCACCCCAAACACCGAACACTGAAGCTTTCTTT. This gives the protein CASSPQTPNTEAFF.

This clone is medium-sized by share. The chain joins TRBV5-6 to TRBJ1-5, with a weak D call TRBD1 (5 bases). Germline V gives CDR1 SGHDT, CDR2 YYEEEE. The CDR3 has 15 amino acids. V dropped 0 bases and J dropped 7 bases, with 14 bases sitting between them. The CDR3 here is CASSLGLGGEQPQHF. CDR3 bases: TGTGCCAGCAGCTTGGGACTGGGGGGAGAGCAGCCCCAGCATTTT.

In this sample, this clone is medium-sized. The V call is TRBV5-1, the J call TRBJ1-2, with 7 bases identical to TRBD1. Per germline, CDR1 SGHRS and CDR2 YFSETQ. V was pared by 1 base and J by 1 base, with 4 bases of the junction left unmatched. CDR3 length: 15 amino acids. The chain's CDR3 is CASSLWAGGNYGYTF. Written as DNA, the CDR3 is TGCGCCAGCAGCTTGTGGGCAGGGGGTAACTATGGCTACACCTTC. Drawing the rest from reference TRBV5-1 and TRBJ1-2, the complete variable domain is KAGVTQTPRYLIKTRGQQVTLSCSPISGHRSVSWYQQTPGQGLQFLFEYFSETQRNKGNFPGRFSGRQFSNSRSEMNVSTLELGDSALYLCASSLWAGGNYGYTFGSGTRLTVV.

The V gene is TRBV18, the J gene TRBJ1-1, with 7 bases aligning to TRBD1. CDR1 is KGHSH, CDR2 LQKENI, per germline. V gave up 4 bases and J gave up 4 bases; unmatched junction bases: 3. The CDR3 length is 13 residues. The chain's CDR3 is CASSLPGGTEAFF. CDR3 nucleotides: TGTGCCAGCTCACTACCAGGGGGCACTGAAGCTTTCTTT.

The V call is TRBV11-2, the J call TRBJ2-5; D uncertain. The germline V gene has CDR1 SGHAT and CDR2 FQNNGV. The length of the CDR3 is 13 residues. V was pared by 4 bases and J by 4 bases, with 10 bases between. The CDR3 bases are TGTGCCAGCAGCTCCCTTCGTTTAGAGACCCAGTACTTC. It translates to CASSSLRLETQYF.

This chain connects TRBV5-1 to TRBJ2-7; 7 nucleotides align to TRBD2. Per germline, CDR1 SGHRS and CDR2 YFSETQ. The CDR3 has 13 residues. J was trimmed by 1 base and V by 4 bases; bases with no gene match: 2. The CDR3 protein is CASSGGVSYEQYF. In DNA, the CDR3 is TGCGCCAGCAGCGGGGGGGTGTCCTACGAGCAGTACTTC.

The chain combines TRBV6-1 with TRBJ1-2; D call uncertain. CDR3 size: 12 residues. The germline CDR1 and CDR2 sequences are MNHNS and SASEGT. The ends were cut back, 3 bases at V and 2 bases at J, with 4 bases in the middle. The CDR3: CASSDINYGYTF. In DNA form, the CDR3 reads TGTGCCAGCAGTGACATCAACTATGGCTACACCTTC.